This TCR beta chain appears in the sequencing data of a study of blood T cell repertoires in COVID-19. Study overall: PBMCs, B-cell-depleted T cells, or T cells were the source of the cDNA or gDNA that made up the material.

Method: immunoSEQ multiplex PCR; TCRdb's copy keeps in-frame clones and lacks some. The table lists around 180,000 clones, around 77% of them singletons. Germline-derived CDR1 and CDR2 are LGHNA and YSLEER. Trimming took 0 bases from V and 7 from J, leaving 7 bases between them. The CDR3 covers 13 residues. This sequence originates from a man aged 60 to 75 with active or convalescent COVID-19. Sequences were obtained from peripheral blood. The genes are TRBV4-3 and TRBJ1-5; D not resolved. For the CDR3, the DNA is TGCGCCAGCAGCCAAGATTTGCGCCAGCCCCAGCATTTT. This encodes CASSQDLRQPQHF.